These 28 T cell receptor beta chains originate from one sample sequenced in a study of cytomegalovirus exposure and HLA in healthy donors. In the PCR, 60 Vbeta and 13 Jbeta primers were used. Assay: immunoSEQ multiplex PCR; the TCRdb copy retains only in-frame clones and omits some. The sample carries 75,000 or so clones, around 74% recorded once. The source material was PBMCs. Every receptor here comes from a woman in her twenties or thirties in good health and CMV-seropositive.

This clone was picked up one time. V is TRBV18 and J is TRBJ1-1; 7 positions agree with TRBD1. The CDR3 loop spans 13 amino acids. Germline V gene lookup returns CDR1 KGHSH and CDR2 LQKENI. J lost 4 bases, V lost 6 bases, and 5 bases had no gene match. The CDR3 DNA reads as TGTGCCAGCTCTGAGGCAGGGGGCACTGAAGCTTTCTTT. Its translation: CASSEAGGTEAFF. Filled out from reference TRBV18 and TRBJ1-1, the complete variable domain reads NAGVMQNPRHLVRRRGQEARLRCSPMKGHSHVYWYRQLPEEGLKFMVYLQKENIIDESGMPKERFSAEFPKEGPSILRIQQVVRGDSAAYFCASSEAGGTEAFFGQGTRLTVV.

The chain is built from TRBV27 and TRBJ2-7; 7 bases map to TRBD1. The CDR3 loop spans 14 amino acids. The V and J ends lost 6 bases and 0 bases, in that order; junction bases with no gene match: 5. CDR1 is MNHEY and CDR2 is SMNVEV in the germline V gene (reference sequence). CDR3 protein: CASRAGTDSYEQYF. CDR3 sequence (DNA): TGTGCCAGCAGAGCCGGGACAGACTCCTACGAGCAGTACTTC.

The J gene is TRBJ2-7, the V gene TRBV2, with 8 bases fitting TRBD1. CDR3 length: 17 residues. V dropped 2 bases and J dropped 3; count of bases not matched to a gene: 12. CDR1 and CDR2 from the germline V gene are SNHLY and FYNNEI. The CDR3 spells CASSEYPRTGQGYEQYF. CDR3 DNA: TGTGCCAGCAGTGAATATCCCCGAACAGGACAGGGCTACGAGCAGTACTTC.

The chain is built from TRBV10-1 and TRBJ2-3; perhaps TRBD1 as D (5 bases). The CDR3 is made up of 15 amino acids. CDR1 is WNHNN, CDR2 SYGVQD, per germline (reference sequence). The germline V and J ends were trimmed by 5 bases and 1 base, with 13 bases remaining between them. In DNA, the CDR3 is TGCGCCAGCAGTAGCCAGGGATCGGGCACAGATACGCAGTATTTT. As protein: CASSSQGSGTDTQYF.

CDR3 sequence (DNA): TGTGCCTGGAGTACAGGGTATGGCTACACCTTC. Amino acid sequence: CAWSTGYGYTF. The genes are TRBV30 and TRBJ1-2; TRBD1 is a possible D gene (6 bases). This CDR3 has 11 amino acids. Between the trimmed V and J ends, which lost 2 bases and 5 bases, there was a span of 6 bases. The V gene's germline CDR1 is GTSNPN and CDR2 SVGIG (reference sequence).

CDR3 in amino acids: CASKWEVDTQYF. The CDR3 DNA sequence: TGTGCCAGCAAGTGGGAGGTAGATACGCAGTATTTT. The chain carries TRBV2 and TRBJ2-3, with D possibly TRBD2 on 6 matching bases. The CDR3 extends over 12 amino acids. Germline V CDR1 and CDR2: SNHLY, FYNNEI. The V gene lost 7 bases and the J gene lost 5 bases, with 10 bases spanning the gap.

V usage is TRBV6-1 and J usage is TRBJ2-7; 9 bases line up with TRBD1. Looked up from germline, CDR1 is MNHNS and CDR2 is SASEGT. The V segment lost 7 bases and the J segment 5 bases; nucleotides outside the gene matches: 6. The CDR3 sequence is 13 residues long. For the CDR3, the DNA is TGTGCCAGCAATGGACAGGGGTTAAACGAGCAGTACTTC. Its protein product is CASNGQGLNEQYF.

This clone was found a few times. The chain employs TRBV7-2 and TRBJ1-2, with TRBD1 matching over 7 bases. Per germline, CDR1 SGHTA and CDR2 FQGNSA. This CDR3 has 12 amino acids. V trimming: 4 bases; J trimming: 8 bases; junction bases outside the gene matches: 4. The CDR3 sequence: CASSSVRGGYTF. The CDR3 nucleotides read TGTGCCAGCAGCTCCGTCAGGGGGGGCTACACCTTC.

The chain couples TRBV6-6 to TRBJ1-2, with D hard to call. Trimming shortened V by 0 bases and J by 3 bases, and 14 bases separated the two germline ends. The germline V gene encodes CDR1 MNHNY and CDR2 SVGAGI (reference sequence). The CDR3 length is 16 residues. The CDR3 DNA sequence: TGTGCCAGCAGTTACTCGAGACATATCTCCGACTATGGCTACACCTTC. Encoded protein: CASSYSRHISDYGYTF.

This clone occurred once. Written as DNA, the CDR3 is TGTGCCAGCAGATCTAGCGGGTACGAGCAGTACTTC. Translated: CASRSSGYEQYF. V and J are TRBV6-5 and TRBJ2-7; 8 nucleotides line up with TRBD2. Germline V CDR1 and CDR2: MNHEY, SVGAGI. This CDR3 comprises 12 residues. V shed 6 bases and J 4 bases; nucleotides not matched to a gene: 2.

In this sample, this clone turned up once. The CDR3 loop reads CSVDKTGAYNEQFF. Here the CDR3 DNA reads TGCAGCGTTGATAAAACAGGGGCCTACAATGAGCAGTTCTTC. The rearrangement joins TRBV29-1 to TRBJ2-1, with 7 bases fitting TRBD1. V trimming: 3 bases; J trimming: 2 bases; junction bases outside the gene matches: 4. The germline V gene has CDR1 SQVTM and CDR2 ANQGSEA. The CDR3 length is 14 residues.

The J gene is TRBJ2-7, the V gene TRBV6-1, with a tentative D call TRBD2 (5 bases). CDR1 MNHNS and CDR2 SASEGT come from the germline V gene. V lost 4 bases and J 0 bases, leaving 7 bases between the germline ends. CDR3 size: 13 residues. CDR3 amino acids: CASSGTVSYEQYF. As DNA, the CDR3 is TGTGCCAGCAGTGGGACTGTCTCCTACGAGCAGTACTTC.

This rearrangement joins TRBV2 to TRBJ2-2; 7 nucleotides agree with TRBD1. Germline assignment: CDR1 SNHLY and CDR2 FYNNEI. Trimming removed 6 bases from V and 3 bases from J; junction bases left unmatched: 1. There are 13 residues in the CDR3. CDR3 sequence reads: CASRQGYTGELFF. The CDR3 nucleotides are TGTGCCAGCAGACAGGGGTACACCGGGGAGCTGTTTTTT.

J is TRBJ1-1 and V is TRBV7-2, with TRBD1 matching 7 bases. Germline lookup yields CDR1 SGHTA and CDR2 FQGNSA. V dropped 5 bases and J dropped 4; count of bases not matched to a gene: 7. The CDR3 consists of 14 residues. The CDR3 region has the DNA TGTGCCAGCAGCGATAGGACAGGAGGCACTGAAGCTTTCTTT. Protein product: CASSDRTGGTEAFF.

Written as DNA, the CDR3 is TGTGCCAGCAGTTTAATGGGGGCTTATGACACTGAAGCTTTCTTT. Encoded protein: CASSLMGAYDTEAFF. The chain carries TRBV27 and TRBJ1-1; perhaps TRBD1 as D (6 bases). CDR1 and CDR2 (germline): MNHEY, SMNVEV (reference sequence). The CDR3 covers 15 residues. Trimming left V 2 bases short and J 3 bases short, with 13 bases between.

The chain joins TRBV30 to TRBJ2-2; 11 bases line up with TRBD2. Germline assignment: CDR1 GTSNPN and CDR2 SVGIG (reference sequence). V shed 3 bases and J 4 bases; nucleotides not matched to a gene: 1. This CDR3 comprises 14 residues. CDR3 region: CAWRTSGITGELFF. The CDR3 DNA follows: TGTGCCTGGAGGACTAGCGGGATCACCGGGGAGCTGTTTTTT. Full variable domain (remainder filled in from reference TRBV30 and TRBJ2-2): SQTIHQWPATLVQPVGSPLSLECTVEGTSNPNLYWYRQAAGRGLQLLFYSVGIGQISSEVPQNLSASRPQDRQFILSSKKLLLSDSGFYLCAWRTSGITGELFFGEGSRLTVL.

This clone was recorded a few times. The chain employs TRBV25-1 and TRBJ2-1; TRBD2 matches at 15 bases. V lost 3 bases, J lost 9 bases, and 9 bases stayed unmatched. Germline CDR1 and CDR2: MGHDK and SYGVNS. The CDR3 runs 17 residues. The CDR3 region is CASSDPGLAGGPGEQFF. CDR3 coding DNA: TGTGCCAGCAGTGATCCAGGACTAGCGGGAGGGCCTGGTGAGCAGTTCTTC.

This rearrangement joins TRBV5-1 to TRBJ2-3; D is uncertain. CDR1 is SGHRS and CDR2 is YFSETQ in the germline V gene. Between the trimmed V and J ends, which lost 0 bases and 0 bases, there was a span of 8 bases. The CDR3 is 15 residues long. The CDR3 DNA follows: TGCGCCAGCAGCTTGGTAGATTCTAGCACAGATACGCAGTATTTT. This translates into CASSLVDSSTDTQYF. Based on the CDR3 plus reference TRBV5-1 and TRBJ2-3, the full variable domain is KAGVTQTPRYLIKTRGQQVTLSCSPISGHRSVSWYQQTPGQGLQFLFEYFSETQRNKGNFPGRFSGRQFSNSRSEMNVSTLELGDSALYLCASSLVDSSTDTQYFGPGTRLTVL.

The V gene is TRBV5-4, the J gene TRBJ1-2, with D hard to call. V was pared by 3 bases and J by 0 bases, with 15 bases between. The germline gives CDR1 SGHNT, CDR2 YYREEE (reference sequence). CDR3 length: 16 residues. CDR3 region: CASSSESRSANYGYTF. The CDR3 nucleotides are TGTGCCAGCAGCTCCGAAAGCCGGTCCGCTAACTATGGCTACACCTTC.

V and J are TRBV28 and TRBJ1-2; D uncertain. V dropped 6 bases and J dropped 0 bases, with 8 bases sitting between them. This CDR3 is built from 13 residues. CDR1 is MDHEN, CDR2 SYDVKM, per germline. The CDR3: CASRNTANYGYTF. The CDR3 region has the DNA TGTGCCAGCAGAAACACAGCTAACTATGGCTACACCTTC.

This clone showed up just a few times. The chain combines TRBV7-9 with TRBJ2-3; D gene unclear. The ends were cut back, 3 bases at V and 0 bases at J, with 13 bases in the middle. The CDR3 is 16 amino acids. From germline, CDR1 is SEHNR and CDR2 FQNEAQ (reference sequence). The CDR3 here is CASSLSGLRSTDTQYF. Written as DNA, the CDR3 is TGTGCCAGCAGCTTGTCTGGGCTCCGGAGCACAGATACGCAGTATTTT. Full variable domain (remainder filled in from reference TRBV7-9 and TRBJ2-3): DTGVSQNPRHKITKRGQNVTFRCDPISEHNRLYWYRQTLGQGPEFLTYFQNEAQLEKSRLLSDRFSAERPKGSFSTLEIQRTEQGDSAMYLCASSLSGLRSTDTQYFGPGTRLTVL.

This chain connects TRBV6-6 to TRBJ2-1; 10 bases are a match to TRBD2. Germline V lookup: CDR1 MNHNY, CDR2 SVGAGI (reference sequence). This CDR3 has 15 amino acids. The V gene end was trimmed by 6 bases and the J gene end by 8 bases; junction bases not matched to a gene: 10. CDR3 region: CASSLAGVGSDEQFF. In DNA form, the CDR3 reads TGTGCCAGCAGCCTAGCGGGAGTAGGGAGCGATGAGCAGTTCTTC.

The CDR3 coding sequence is TGCAGTGCCAGGGGAAGTGAAAAACTGTTTTTT. Amino acids: CSARGSEKLFF. The V gene is TRBV20-1, the J gene TRBJ1-4, with D tentatively TRBD1 (6 bases). Trimming cost V 6 bases and J 7 bases, with 9 bases left between them. The CDR3 covers 11 residues. From germline, CDR1 is DFQATT and CDR2 SNEGSKA (reference sequence).

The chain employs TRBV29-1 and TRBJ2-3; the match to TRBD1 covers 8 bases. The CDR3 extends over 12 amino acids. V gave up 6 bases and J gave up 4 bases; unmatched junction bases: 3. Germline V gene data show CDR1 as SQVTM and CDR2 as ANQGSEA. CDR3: CSVQGAADTQYF. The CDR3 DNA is TGCAGCGTCCAGGGGGCAGCAGATACGCAGTATTTT.

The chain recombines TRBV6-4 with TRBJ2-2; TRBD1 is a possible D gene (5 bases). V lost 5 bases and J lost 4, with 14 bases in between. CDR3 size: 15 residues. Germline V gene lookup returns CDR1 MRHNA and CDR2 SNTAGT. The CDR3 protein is CASSPSLGVTGELFF. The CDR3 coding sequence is TGTGCCAGCAGTCCCTCCCTAGGGGTCACCGGGGAGCTGTTTTTT.

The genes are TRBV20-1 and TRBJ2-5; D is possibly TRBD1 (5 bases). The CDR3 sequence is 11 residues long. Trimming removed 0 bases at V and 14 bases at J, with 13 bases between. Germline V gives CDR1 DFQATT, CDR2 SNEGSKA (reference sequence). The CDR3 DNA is TGCAGTGCTAGAGATCCAGCAGGGCCCTACTTC. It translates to CSARDPAGPYF.

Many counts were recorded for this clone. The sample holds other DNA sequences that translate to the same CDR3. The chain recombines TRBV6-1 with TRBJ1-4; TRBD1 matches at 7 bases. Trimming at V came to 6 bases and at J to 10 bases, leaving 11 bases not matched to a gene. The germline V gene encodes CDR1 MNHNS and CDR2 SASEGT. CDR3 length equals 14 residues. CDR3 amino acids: CASSRDRSGRKLFF. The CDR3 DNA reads TGTGCCAGCAGCAGGGACAGATCAGGTCGAAAACTGTTTTTT.

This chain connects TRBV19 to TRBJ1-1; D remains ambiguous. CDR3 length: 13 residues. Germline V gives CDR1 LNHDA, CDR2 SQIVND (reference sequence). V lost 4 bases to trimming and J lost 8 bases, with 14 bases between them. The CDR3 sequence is CASSTGRPPEAFF. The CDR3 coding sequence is TGTGCCAGTAGTACCGGGAGACCCCCGGAAGCTTTCTTT.